One and the same sample provided the 13 T cell receptor beta chains below, sequenced in a study of blood T cell repertoires in COVID-19 (dated by TCRdb to the early 2020s). The library relied on the immunoSEQ multiplex PCR assay. TCRdb took this table from immuneACCESS and kept in-frame rearrangements with V and J called. Such tables lack part of the clones; where checked against another copy, unresolved V genes explain under half of the gap, and the rest is unexplained. The sample data list fewer than 300,000 clones, and about 85% of these were observed just once. The top ten clonotypes cover about 14% of the sample. The source material was peripheral blood. Receptors originate from a human donor in a cohort sampled during active COVID-19.

The chain links TRBV4-3 to TRBJ1-2; the D gene is possibly TRBD1 (5 bases). The CDR3 is 13 amino acids. V was cut by 2 bases and J by 7 bases, with 11 bases left in between. CDR1 is LGHNA, CDR2 YSLEER, per germline. The CDR3 spells CASSQMDGGGYTF. Here the CDR3 DNA reads TGCGCCAGCAGCCAAATGGACGGGGGTGGCTACACCTTC.

This chain uses TRBV7-3 with TRBJ2-2, with D maybe TRBD2 (5 bases). Trimming took 7 bases from V and 1 from J, leaving 13 bases between them. The CDR3 spans 15 residues. The V gene's germline CDR1 is SGHTA and CDR2 FQGTGA. CDR3 sequence (DNA): TGTGCCAGCACGGTGGGAGCGGTGAACACCGGGGAGCTGTTTTTT. This sequence encodes CASTVGAVNTGELFF.

The chain is built from TRBV19 and TRBJ1-5; D perhaps matches TRBD1 (5 bases). The germline V gene encodes CDR1 LNHDA and CDR2 SQIVND (reference sequence). The CDR3 loop spans 15 amino acids. Trimming pared 1 base from V and 6 bases from J, leaving 13 bases between. CDR3 bases: TGTGCCAGTAGTATAGCTAAGGGGTCTAGTCAGCCCCAGCATTTT. It codes for CASSIAKGSSQPQHF. Looking up the rest from reference TRBV19 and TRBJ1-5 gives the full variable domain: DGGITQSPKYLFRKEGQNVTLSCEQNLNHDAMYWYRQDPGQGLRLIYYSQIVNDFQKGDIAEGYSVSREKKESFPLTVTSAQKNPTAFYLCASSIAKGSSQPQHFGDGTRLSIL.

V is TRBV5-1 and J is TRBJ1-1; D may be TRBD1 (6 bases). Germline CDR1 reads SGHRS; CDR2 reads YFSETQ. The CDR3 is 13 residues long. Trimming shortened V by 1 base and J by 6 bases, and 10 bases separated the two germline ends. The CDR3 loop is CASSLNAGAEAFF. For the CDR3, the DNA is TGCGCCAGCAGCTTGAATGCAGGGGCTGAAGCTTTCTTT.

This clone was seen only once. This chain uses TRBV7-8 with TRBJ2-7; 8 bases align to TRBD2. This CDR3 region has 16 residues. With 4 bases clipped from V and 4 bases from J, the junction kept 12 bases outside the gene matches. Looked up from germline, CDR1 is SGHVS and CDR2 is FQNEAQ. This CDR3 is CASSSRLGGGTYEQYF. The DNA for the CDR3 is TGTGCCAGCAGCTCGCGCCTCGGGGGGGGGACGTACGAGCAGTACTTC.

The chain couples TRBV7-7 to TRBJ1-6, with a tentative D call TRBD1 (6 bases). The length of the CDR3 is 18 residues. In germline, CDR1 is SSHAT, CDR2 FNYEAQ (reference sequence). V lost 1 base to trimming and J lost 8 bases, with 21 bases between them. In DNA, the CDR3 is TGTGCCAGCAGCTTAGGGAGCTTTGCAGGGGCCCCTCATTCACCCCTCCACTTT. Translating it yields CASSLGSFAGAPHSPLHF. Full variable domain (outside the CDR3, taken from reference TRBV7-7 and TRBJ1-6): GAGVSQSPRYKVTKRGQDVTLRCDPISSHATLYWYQQALGQGPEFLTYFNYEAQPDKSGLPSDRFSAERPEGSISTLTIQRTEQRDSAMYRCASSLGSFAGAPHSPLHFGNGTRLTVT.

This chain connects TRBV28 to TRBJ2-7, with a possible D match to TRBD1 (6 bases). Trimming removed 8 bases at V and 3 bases at J, with 23 bases between. This CDR3 spans 16 amino acids. CDR1 and CDR2 (germline): MDHEN, SYDVKM. CDR3: CASGLRPQGLYYEQYF. For the CDR3, the DNA is TGTGCCAGCGGATTGAGACCTCAGGGGCTTTACTACGAGCAGTACTTC.

The chain links TRBV10-2 to TRBJ2-1; no reliable D call. This CDR3 has 12 residues. Germline values: CDR1 WSHSY, CDR2 SAAADI. V lost 8 bases and J 7 bases, leaving 12 bases between the germline ends. CDR3 protein: CASAPVANEQFF. The DNA of the CDR3 is TGCGCCAGCGCCCCAGTGGCTAATGAGCAGTTCTTC.

The chain is built from TRBV28 and TRBJ2-1, with D unresolved. The V gene lost 6 bases and the J gene lost 6 bases, with 9 bases spanning the gap. Germline CDR1 MDHEN, CDR2 SYDVKM. The CDR3 spans 12 residues. The CDR3: CASRGAVNEQFF. CDR3 sequence (DNA): TGTGCCAGCAGGGGCGCAGTCAATGAGCAGTTCTTC.

This clone was detected only a few times. The CDR3 nucleotides read TGTGCCAGCAGTTCGGGACAGTCCTATGGCTACACCTTC. Translated: CASSSGQSYGYTF. The V and J genes are TRBV28 and TRBJ1-2; 7 positions agree with TRBD1. The CDR3 runs to 13 residues. The germline gives CDR1 MDHEN, CDR2 SYDVKM. V was pared by 4 bases and J by 4 bases, with 3 bases of the junction left unmatched.

V gene TRBV5-6 combines with J gene TRBJ2-2; D uncertain. The CDR3 spans 14 residues. V was clipped by 2 bases and J by 2 bases, with 7 bases between them. Per germline, CDR1 SGHDT and CDR2 YYEEEE. The CDR3 bases are TGTGCCAGCAGCTTAACAAGAAACACCGGGGAGCTGTTTTTT. It is translated as CASSLTRNTGELFF.

The rearrangement uses TRBV5-6 and TRBJ1-1, with D possibly matching TRBD1 (5 bases). In germline, CDR1 is SGHDT, CDR2 YYEEEE. This CDR3 has 12 amino acids. With 4 bases removed from V and 6 bases from J, the gap between germline ends came to 10 bases. CDR3 bases: TGTGCCAGCAGCGGCCCGACAGCTGAAGCTTTCTTT. Residues: CASSGPTAEAFF.

V usage is TRBV6-5 and J usage is TRBJ2-2, with D tentatively TRBD2 (5 bases). From germline, CDR1 is MNHEY and CDR2 SVGAGI. Trimming pared 11 bases from V and 4 bases from J, leaving 14 bases between. This CDR3 is built from 13 residues. CDR3 amino acids: CALREAATGELFF. CDR3 nucleotide sequence: TGTGCCCTCCGGGAAGCGGCCACCGGGGAGCTGTTTTTT.